The 21 T cell receptor beta chains presented below share a single source sample, sequenced in a study of naive and memory T cell subsets (dated by TCRdb to the late 2010s). The library came from 5' RACE. Sequencing took place on an Illumina MiSeq. The ligated cDNA was amplified in four rounds of PCR with nested alpha and beta constant region primers together with the SP2 primer. TCRdb reprocessed the public reads (quality trimming at Q25 with fastp, clone calling with MiXCR) and kept in-frame beta chains. Merged by CDR3 protein, the rows form single entries marked with the most common genes and DNA. The sample yields approximately 49,000 distinct CDR3 sequences; around 5% were counted once. Clones ranked in the top ten supply roughly 0.8% of the sample. The study described a robust, sensitive protocol for amplifying, sequencing and analyzing TCRs, using 3' ligation of a UMI-containing oligonucleotide to TCR cDNA.

The receptors were gathered from a female donor in good health.

Concerning this clonotype: Since a much larger clone is just one base distant, this may be a read error. The gene calls are TRBV5-8 and TRBJ2-5, with D possibly TRBD2 on 6 matching bases. The CDR3 has 15 amino acids. V was cut by 0 bases and J by 5 bases, with 14 bases left in between. Germline V gene data show CDR1 as SGHTS and CDR2 as YDEGEE. CDR3 residues: CASSLEGRPRETQYF. The CDR3 DNA follows: TGTGCCAGCAGCTTGGAGGGGAGGCCGAGGGAGACCCAGTACTTC.

This clonotype was picked up many times. This sequence joins TRBV25-1 and TRBJ2-7; D is ambiguous. Trimming took off 5 bases at V and 4 bases at J, with 6 bases between the two ends. CDR1 MGHDK and CDR2 SYGVNS come from the germline V gene. This CDR3 is built from 11 residues. The DNA for the CDR3 is TGTGCCAGCAGTCCAAAATACGAGCAGTACTTC. This sequence encodes CASSPKYEQYF.

This clonotype was found many times. The gene calls are TRBV27 and TRBJ2-7; D unresolved. The CDR3 extends over 11 amino acids. The V end was cut by 4 bases, the J end by 6 bases, with 7 bases between. The germline gives CDR1 MNHEY, CDR2 SMNVEV (reference sequence). The CDR3 DNA sequence: TGTGCCAGCAGTTGGATGGGCGAGCAGTACTTC. As protein: CASSWMGEQYF.

This clonotype was found many times. The chain employs TRBV29-1 and TRBJ1-5; D might be TRBD1 (5 bases). The CDR3 has 14 amino acids. V gave up 4 bases and J gave up 5 bases, with 15 bases separating them. The germline gives CDR1 SQVTM, CDR2 ANQGSEA. CDR3 DNA sequence: TGCAGCGTTGCGAGAGGGGCGGGTGATCAGCCCCAGCATTTT. As protein: CSVARGAGDQPQHF.

This clonotype showed up just a few times. V is TRBV7-2 and J is TRBJ1-2; D ambiguous. V gave up 1 base and J gave up 1 base, with 7 bases separating them. Germline V gives CDR1 SGHTA, CDR2 FQGNSA. The CDR3 covers 14 residues. The CDR3 DNA is TGTGCCAGCAGCTTAGTTCCGATTAACTATGGCTACACCTTC. This codes for CASSLVPINYGYTF. The whole variable domain, filled in from reference TRBV7-2 and TRBJ1-2, reads GAGVSQSPSNKVTEKGKDVELRCDPISGHTALYWYRQSLGQGLEFLIYFQGNSAPDKSGLPSDRFSAERTGGSVSTLTIQRTQQEDSAVYLCASSLVPINYGYTFGSGTRLTVV.

This clonotype was seen repeatedly, ten times or more. The chain is built from TRBV28 and TRBJ1-1, with D perhaps matching TRBD1 (5 bases). The CDR3 runs to 14 residues. Trimming removed 8 bases from V and 0 bases from J, with 13 bases in between. Germline assignment: CDR1 MDHEN and CDR2 SYDVKM. The DNA for the CDR3 is TGTGCCAGCTGCACCGTGGGGGTGAACACTGAAGCTTTCTTT. Encoded protein: CASCTVGVNTEAFF.

This clonotype was seen a handful of times. The rearrangement links TRBV6-1 to TRBJ2-1; 9 bases fit TRBD2. Germline V gene sequence: CDR1 MNHNS, CDR2 SASEGT. The CDR3 runs 14 residues. J lost 4 bases, V lost 5 bases, and 3 bases had no gene match. The CDR3 DNA sequence: TGTGCCAGCAGTACACTAGCGGGTTACAATGAGCAGTTCTTC. It encodes CASSTLAGYNEQFF.

This clonotype showed up many times. V is TRBV11-2 and J is TRBJ2-7; possibly TRBD2 for D (5 bases). Germline V gene data show CDR1 as SGHAT and CDR2 as FQNNGV. The CDR3 consists of 14 residues. V shed 1 base and J shed 0 bases, with 7 bases lying between them. The CDR3 is CASSLARASYEQYF. The CDR3 DNA follows: TGTGCCAGCAGCTTAGCGAGGGCCTCCTACGAGCAGTACTTC.

The rearrangement joins TRBV9 to TRBJ1-5; a possible D gene is TRBD1 (6 bases). The CDR3 is 14 residues long. The germline V gene has CDR1 SGDLS and CDR2 YYNGEE. V lost 4 bases and J 5 bases, leaving 13 bases between the germline ends. CDR3: CASSSSAGDQPQHF. The CDR3 DNA reads TGTGCCAGCAGCTCATCGGCAGGGGATCAGCCCCAGCATTTT.

This clonotype was counted at least ten times. The rearrangement joins TRBV28 to TRBJ2-7; no reliable D call. The CDR3 is 12 residues long. Germline-derived CDR1 and CDR2 are MDHEN and SYDVKM. V dropped 6 bases and J dropped 2 bases, with 8 bases sitting between them. CDR3 in DNA: TGTGCCAGCAGGATCGCGCCCTACGAGCAGTACTTC. Its translation: CASRIAPYEQYF.

This clonotype was detected many times. V gene TRBV28 combines with J gene TRBJ2-1; D is perhaps TRBD1 (7 bases). The V and J ends lost 7 bases and 1 base respectively, with 14 bases between them. Germline V gene data show CDR1 as MDHEN and CDR2 as SYDVKM. The CDR3 loop spans 15 amino acids. The chain's CDR3 is CASTAGGLSYNEQFF. CDR3 nucleotides: TGTGCCAGCACCGCAGGGGGGCTTTCCTACAATGAGCAGTTCTTC.

This clonotype was detected a few times. The rearrangement joins TRBV6-2 or TRBV6-3 to TRBJ1-2; no reliable D call. There are 15 residues in the CDR3. Trimming removed 5 bases at V and 3 bases at J, with 16 bases between. Germline lookup yields CDR1 MNHEY and CDR2 SVGEGT. As DNA, the CDR3 is TGTGCCAGCAGTCCTCTTTGGGGATTAGACTATGGCTACACCTTC. It specifies CASSPLWGLDYGYTF.

This clonotype was seen at least ten times. The chain combines TRBV9 with TRBJ2-7; 8 bases are shared with TRBD2. Germline V gives CDR1 SGDLS, CDR2 YYNGEE. Trimming took 0 bases from V and 3 from J; bases not matched to a gene: 2. This CDR3 contains 14 residues. The CDR3 nucleotides read TGTGCCAGCAGCGTAGACGGGGGGGTCTACGAGCAGTACTTC. Translating gives CASSVDGGVYEQYF.

Many counts were recorded for this clonotype. The V call is TRBV14, the J call TRBJ1-4; 9 bases are shared with TRBD1. The CDR3 consists of 15 residues. V gave up 5 bases and J gave up 6 bases; unmatched junction bases: 7. Germline CDR1 and CDR2: SGHDN and FVKESK. The CDR3 region is CASSEVGTGHEKLFF. CDR3 coding DNA: TGTGCCAGCAGCGAAGTCGGGACAGGGCATGAAAAACTGTTTTTT. Complete variable domain (other parts from reference TRBV14 and TRBJ1-4): EAGVTQFPSHSVIEKGQTVTLRCDPISGHDNLYWYRRVMGKEIKFLLHFVKESKQDESGMPNNRFLAERTGGTYSTLKVQPAELEDSGVYFCASSEVGTGHEKLFFGSGTQLSVL.

The sample holds many counts of this clonotype. V gene TRBV5-5 combines with J gene TRBJ2-7, with D hard to call. The germline V gene has CDR1 SGHKS and CDR2 YYEKEE (reference sequence). V was trimmed by 0 bases and J by 9 bases, leaving 19 bases between them. CDR3 length: 15 residues. The CDR3 loop reads CASSLVRNWVETQYF. The CDR3 nucleotides are TGTGCCAGCAGCTTGGTGAGGAACTGGGTAGAGACGCAGTACTTC. Combining the CDR3 with reference TRBV5-5 and TRBJ2-7 gives the whole variable domain DAGVTQSPTHLIKTRGQQVTLRCSPISGHKSVSWYQQVLGQGPQFIFQYYEKEERGRGNFPDRFSARQFPNYSSELNVNALLLGDSALYLCASSLVRNWVETQYFGPGTRLTVT.

This sequence joins TRBV29-1 and TRBJ2-7, with 7 bases lining up with TRBD1. The V segment lost 6 bases and the J segment 0 bases; nucleotides outside the gene matches: 5. The germline V gene encodes CDR1 SQVTM and CDR2 ANQGSEA. The CDR3 has 13 residues. CDR3: CSVRPGGSYEQYF. The DNA for the CDR3 is TGCAGCGTCCGACCAGGGGGCTCCTACGAGCAGTACTTC.

This clonotype was detected many times. The rearrangement uses TRBV21-1 and TRBJ2-2; the D segment call TRBD1 is taken from the table without a DNA check. TRBV21-1 counts as a pseudogene. The CDR3 loop spans 17 amino acids. The CDR3 sequence is CASSRQQGAPYTGELFF. CDR3 DNA sequence: TGTGCCAGCAGCAGGCAACAGGGGGCCCCTTACACCGGGGAGCTGTTTTTT.

This clonotype was observed at least ten times. The chain is built from TRBV3-1 and TRBJ1-1, with no clear D. The germline CDR1 and CDR2 sequences are LGHDT and YNNKEL (reference sequence). Trimming took 4 bases from V and 3 from J, leaving 6 bases between them. The CDR3 extends over 12 amino acids. The DNA of the CDR3 is TGTGCCAGCAGCCTCGATGACACTGAAGCTTTCTTT. As protein: CASSLDDTEAFF.

This clonotype was observed many times. CDR3 sequence: CASTQTTAFIQYF. The CDR3 DNA sequence: TGTGCCAGCACCCAGACGACAGCTTTTATTCAGTACTTC. J is TRBJ2-4 and V is TRBV6-2 or TRBV6-3, with a possible D match to TRBD1 (5 bases). V gave up 7 bases and J gave up 10 bases, with 17 bases separating them. CDR1 is MNHEY, CDR2 SVGEGT, per germline. The length of the CDR3 is 13 residues.

This clonotype occurred many times. This chain uses TRBV28 with TRBJ1-1, with TRBD1 as a possible D gene (5 bases). Germline-derived CDR1 and CDR2 are MDHEN and SYDVKM. The CDR3 is made up of 17 amino acids. Trimming took off 2 bases at V and 0 bases at J, with 16 bases between the two ends. The CDR3 reads CASSLNIRGRMNTEAFF. The DNA of the CDR3 is TGTGCCAGCAGTTTAAATATTCGGGGACGGATGAACACTGAAGCTTTCTTT.

This clonotype was counted ten times or more. J is TRBJ2-5 and V is TRBV7-2; 7 nucleotides line up with TRBD2. Germline V CDR1 and CDR2: SGHTA, FQGNSA. After removal of 5 bases from V and 1 base from J, the junction contained 10 bases not matched to a gene. The CDR3 contains 16 residues. In nucleotides, the CDR3 is TGTGCCAGCAGCGCGTACGGGACTACCACCCAAGAGACCCAGTACTTC. Its protein is CASSAYGTTTQETQYF.